This T cell receptor beta chain is drawn from a study of blood T cell repertoires in COVID-19. Authors' processing steps: By means of reference gene primer amplification, nucleated cell counts were estimated. Profiled with immunoSEQ multiplex PCR; TCRdb holds only in-frame clones, not every one. V, J and clone size are those of that table, while D and trimming were read from the DNA. The sample holds roughly 120,000 clones; around nine tenths are singletons and the top ten take 8% to 8.5%. CDR1 and CDR2 (germline): SGHRS, YFSETQ. The CDR3 extends over 15 amino acids. V was clipped by 1 base and J by 4 bases, with 11 bases between them.

The sample was peripheral blood. The V gene is TRBV5-1, the J gene TRBJ1-4, with D possibly TRBD1 on 6 matching bases. The clonotype comes from a woman between 70 and 85 years old who had recovered from COVID-19. CDR3 protein: CASSLMAGDNEKLFF. The CDR3 DNA reads as TGCGCCAGCAGCTTGATGGCAGGGGATAATGAAAAACTGTTTTTT. The complete variable domain, with remaining parts taken from reference TRBV5-1 and TRBJ1-4, reads KAGVTQTPRYLIKTRGQQVTLSCSPISGHRSVSWYQQTPGQGLQFLFEYFSETQRNKGNFPGRFSGRQFSNSRSEMNVSTLELGDSALYLCASSLMAGDNEKLFFGSGTQLSVL.